The present TCR beta chain was sequenced within a study of T cell repertoires in cytomegalovirus infection. Study-level background: Public TCR beta signatures indicated both CMV infection and matching HLA type. Study findings and constraints: CMV-specific HLA-C-restricted TCR beta clonotypes dominated the ex vivo response. Individuals carrying CMV plus the relevant HLA were identified by cumulative frequency of public TCR beta families.

TCRdb re-derived calls from the reads in MiXCR, one entry per CDR3 protein. In the table there are roughly 920,000 distinct CDR3 sequences, roughly 31% of which are singletons. This clonotype was counted a few times. Its specificity is not known. Sample: cultured CD8+ T cells from PBMCs, taken from culture after CMV antigen stimulation. The sequence was obtained from a human donor in good health (CMV status not recorded). Some clones in this sample may be carry-over from other donors' samples.

The CDR3 reads CASSFPGQTEYF. As DNA, the CDR3 is TGTGCCAGCAGTTTCCCGGGACAGACGGAGTACTTC. V and J are TRBV6-5 and TRBJ2-5; 7 bases are a match to TRBD1. The CDR3 totals 12 residues. CDR1 and CDR2 from the germline V gene are MNHEY and SVGAGI. V was pared by 4 bases and J by 12 bases, with 8 bases of the junction left unmatched.